The clone carrying this TCR beta chain was seen repeatedly, ten times or more. What it recognizes is unknown. MiXCR reprocessed the PCR reads for TCRdb. This sample has over 35,000 clones, with less than 15% found just once. These data come from a study of metastatic and nonmetastatic thyroid tumors. At the level of the study: Peripheral blood and tumor or nodule samples from malignant and benign thyroid patients were compared.

Study outcomes and limitations: In both blood and tumor samples, TCR beta diversity was reported significantly higher for malignant than benign nodules.

Every patient underwent thyroid surgery untreated. The sequenced sample was blood. This sequence was found in a female donor with papillary thyroid cancer or a benign thyroid nodule (not recorded which). Some clones in this sample may be carry-over from other donors' samples.

DNA for the CDR3: TGTGCCAGCAGCGGAACCTACAATGAGCAGTTCTTC. It yields the protein CASSGTYNEQFF. The chain uses TRBV7-9 and TRBJ2-1; D gene uncertain. V was shortened by 5 bases and J by 2 bases, with 4 bases between the two germline ends. The germline CDR1 and CDR2 sequences are SEHNR and FQNEAQ (reference sequence). The CDR3 has 12 amino acids. Full variable domain (missing parts from reference TRBV7-9 and TRBJ2-1): DTGVSQNPRHKITKRGQNVTFRCDPISEHNRLYWYRQTLGQGPEFLTYFQNEAQLEKSRLLSDRFSAERPKGSFSTLEIQRTEQGDSAMYLCASSGTYNEQFFGPGTRLTVL.